Listed here are 2 T cell receptor beta chains from one sample, sequenced in a study of blood T cells in healthy people across ages. With a J-beta primer mix and a sample-barcoded 5' primer, a second PCR ran about 7 to 12 cycles. TCRdb redid the calling of the 5' RACE reads with MiXCR, one entry per CDR3 protein. The sample includes around 1,600,000 distinct CDR3 sequences, about 42% of them seen just once. Sequencing input: blood. These receptors were collected from a young woman in good health.

As concerns this clonotype: Its ends do not fully match the called genes, so a read error is possible. This chain connects TRBV29-1 to TRBJ2-1; D is undetermined. The germline gives CDR1 SQVTM, CDR2 ANQGSEA. This CDR3 has 11 residues. The DNA for the CDR3 is TGCGGCGTTTACAGATACAATGAGCAGTTCTTC. This translates into CGVYRYNEQFF.

This clonotype appeared a few times. The V gene is TRBV20-1, the J gene TRBJ1-1, with 7 bases that match TRBD1. V trimming: 3 bases; J trimming: 4 bases; junction bases outside the gene matches: 14. The CDR3 is 16 amino acids. Looked up from germline, CDR1 is DFQATT and CDR2 is SNEGSKA (reference sequence). The CDR3 DNA reads TGCAGTGCTAGCGCGAGGGGACGAAGGGGGCTCACTGAAGCTTTCTTT. It translates to CSASARGRRGLTEAFF.